Included here is one TCR beta chain sequence, with context. This receptor's antigen is unknown. No qualities accompany the bases; no much larger clone lies one base away. This specimen comes from a study of blood T cell repertoires in COVID-19 (dated by TCRdb to 2020 to 2021). Study-level background: Samples covering the acute and convalescent phases of COVID-19 were provided by collaborators in the United States, Italy and Spain. The material from the prospective study consisted of cDNA or gDNA derived from T cells, B-cell-depleted T cells, or PBMCs. Deeply sampled blood TCRbeta repertoires from subjects exposed to, actively infected with, or recovered from COVID-19 were included in the dataset. The repertoires were released in a freely available public database meant as a resource for research on the immune response to SARS-CoV-2. Samples were obtained from the ongoing ImmuneRACE study (first 160 participants) and from 1,000 to 1,500 subjects provided by 6 global collaborators. Nearly every sample came with metadata listing a de-identified subject ID, COVID-19 status, age in years and sex. Where available, HLA class I and class II types were obtained from metadata supplied by the sample provider rather than from assay-based typing. Overall results and qualifications from the work: Clinical and demographic metadata were provided uncurated, with the amount varying by source and participant.

V ends up 0 bases short and J 2 bases short, with an unmatched junction base count of 2. The CDR3, from cysteine to phenylalanine, totals 15 residues. CDR3 DNA only is kept here, 45 bases in frame from base 1. The germline V gene sets CDR1 to SGHRS and CDR2 to YFSETQ. Collaborating institutions collected whole blood in K2EDTA tubes following their own protocols. For TCRbeta analysis, collaborators shipped samples in one of three forms: frozen whole blood, isolated PBMCs, or DNA extracted from either of those sample types. The immunoSEQ Assay, a bias-controlled multiplex PCR, was used to amplify TCRbeta CDR3 regions from genomic DNA. The source study handled its data this way. Nucleated cell counts per sample were estimated from amplification of reference gene primers within the assay. Sequence reads were collapsed and filtered to measure the absolute abundance of every unique TCRbeta CDR3 rearrangement. For each sample, productive Simpson clonality was calculated as the square root of Simpson's diversity index over productive rearrangements. TCRdb took over this immuneACCESS table, retaining in-frame rearrangements with V and J assigned. Such tables are incomplete; in checked studies, under half of the missing clones stem from an unresolved V gene, and the remainder is unexplained. Clone size and the V and J calls come from that table; the DNA yielded D and trimming. This sample holds 150,000 to 200,000 clones; 86% were observed only once. Around 3.5% of the sample comes from the top ten.

Recombination connected TRBV5-1 to TRBJ1-5; 7 bases in the middle match TRBD1. The receptor comes from a man aged 65 to 85 with acute or convalescent COVID-19. Sample: peripheral blood. The bases are TGCGCCAGCAGCTTGGGGACAGGTGGCAATCAGCCCCAGCATTTT. Its protein is CASSLGTGGNQPQHF.